This is a list of T cell receptor beta chains from one sample in a study of blood T cell repertoires in COVID-19. Sequencing was performed with immunoSEQ multiplex PCR; in TCRdb, only in-frame clones are kept and a portion is missing. The sample shows about 150,000 clones, about 85% of them seen only once. Sequenced sample: peripheral blood. The source is an elderly woman with COVID-19, enrolled during active disease. The CDR3 runs from the conserved cysteine through the conserved F or W. Each record gives: CDR3 protein, CDR3 DNA, V gene, D gene, J gene, clone size, CDR3 length. D genes are given only for firm matches. Some rows mark clone size as missing; the rest say once, few, many or name a class of expanded clone.

CASSLSRAGDTEAFF,TGTGCCAGCAGCTTATCTCGGGCCGGGGACACTGAAGCTTTCTTT,TRBV7-2,NA,TRBJ1-1,NA,15
CATSDRTGGYNEQFF,TGTGCCACCAGTGATAGAACGGGAGGGTACAATGAGCAGTTCTTC,TRBV24-1,TRBD2,TRBJ2-1,NA,15
CATSAAGDRGELFF,TGTGCCACCAGTGCCGCAGGGGATCGCGGGGAGCTGTTTTTT,TRBV24-1,NA,TRBJ2-2,few,14
CASSTTFGQNNEKLFF,TGTGCCAGCAGCACCACCTTCGGACAGAACAATGAAAAACTGTTTTTT,TRBV3-1/TRBV3-2,NA,TRBJ1-4,NA,16
CASSAGGYTEAFF,TGTGCCAGCAGTGCGGGGGGATATACTGAAGCTTTCTTT,TRBV3-1/TRBV3-2,NA,TRBJ1-1,NA,13
CASSLVRGNSPLHF,TGTGCCAGCAGTTTGGTAAGGGGGAATTCACCCCTCCACTTT,TRBV28,NA,TRBJ1-6,once,14
CASRPTQTNGYTF,TGTGCCAGCAGACCCACACAAACCAATGGCTACACCTTC,TRBV3-1/TRBV3-2,NA,TRBJ1-2,few,13
CASSVGTGDRPGYTF,TGTGCCAGCAGCGTCGGGACAGGAGATAGGCCTGGCTACACCTTC,TRBV9,TRBD1,TRBJ1-2,NA,15
CASSQRGTEAFF,TGTGCCAGCAGCCAGCGAGGGACTGAAGCTTTCTTT,TRBV3-1/TRBV3-2,NA,TRBJ1-1,NA,12
CASSSRQGPLYGYTF,TGTGCCAGCAGCTCGCGACAGGGACCTCTCTATGGCTACACCTTC,TRBV11-2,TRBD1,TRBJ1-2,NA,15
CASSPTWGGWGYTF,TGTGCCAGCAGCCCCACTTGGGGGGGTTGGGGCTACACCTTC,TRBV28,NA,TRBJ1-2,NA,14
CASSLGLAGVQYF,TGTGCCAGCAGTTTGGGACTAGCGGGAGTGCAGTACTTC,TRBV12-3/TRBV12-4,TRBD2,TRBJ2-7,NA,13
CASSQDREAFF,TGCGCCAGCAGCCAGGACAGGGAAGCTTTCTTT,TRBV5-1,TRBD1,TRBJ1-1,NA,11
CASTSGLNYGYTF,TGTGCCAGCACCTCAGGGCTCAACTATGGCTACACCTTC,TRBV9,NA,TRBJ1-2,NA,13
CASSSTSGGPNEQFF,TGTGCCAGCAGCTCGACTAGCGGGGGCCCCAATGAGCAGTTCTTC,TRBV5-4,TRBD2,TRBJ2-1,NA,15
CASSPPQGFGKNIQYF,TGTGCCAGCTCACCACCACAGGGGTTCGGCAAAAACATTCAGTACTTC,TRBV18,TRBD1,TRBJ2-4,NA,16
CASRRTGGAGGNQPQHF,TGTGCCAGTCGCCGGACAGGGGGGGCAGGGGGCAATCAGCCCCAGCATTTT,TRBV19,TRBD1,TRBJ1-5,once,17
CASSPGTGSGEPQHF,TGTGCCAGCAGCCCGGGGACAGGCTCGGGCGAACCCCAGCATTTT,TRBV5-8,TRBD1,TRBJ1-5,NA,15
CASSLNPQEANTGELFF,TGCGCCAGCAGCTTGAACCCCCAGGAGGCGAACACCGGGGAGCTGTTTTTT,TRBV5-1,NA,TRBJ2-2,once,17
CSVTGTGVGGYTF,TGCAGCGTGACCGGGACAGGGGTCGGCGGCTACACCTTC,TRBV29-1,TRBD1,TRBJ1-2,NA,13
CASSLWGGTEAFF,TGTGCCAGCAGTTTATGGGGAGGGACTGAAGCTTTCTTT,TRBV12-3/TRBV12-4,NA,TRBJ1-1,medium-sized,13
CASSAGGPQGHNIYEQFF,TGTGCCAGCAGCGCGGGGGGGCCACAAGGCCACAATATCTATGAGCAGTTCTTC,TRBV2,TRBD2,TRBJ2-1,once,18
CASRRIAGAPEQYF,TGTGCCAGCAGGAGGATAGCGGGAGCACCCGAGCAGTACTTC,TRBV6-5,TRBD2,TRBJ2-7,NA,14
CASSEGGEIYEQYF,TGTGCCAGCAGTGAAGGCGGTGAGATCTACGAGCAGTACTTC,TRBV6-1,NA,TRBJ2-7,NA,14
CASRPGGFNTEAFF,TGTGCCAGCAGGCCAGGGGGCTTTAACACTGAAGCTTTCTTT,TRBV6-5,TRBD1,TRBJ1-1,NA,14
CASMGGGTQPQHF,TGTGCCAGTATGGGGGGAGGGACTCAGCCCCAGCATTTT,TRBV19,NA,TRBJ1-5,few,13
CASSPTGQGNYGYTF,TGTGCCAGCAGCCCAACCGGGCAGGGAAACTATGGCTACACCTTC,TRBV11-2,NA,TRBJ1-2,NA,15
CASSLTPLGTEAFF,TGTGCCAGCAGCCTCACCCCCCTAGGCACTGAAGCTTTCTTT,TRBV6-5,NA,TRBJ1-1,NA,14
CASRGPPTGSTGSLFYEQYF,TGTGCCAGCAGGGGGCCCCCGACAGGGAGTACGGGAAGCCTCTTCTACGAGCAGTACTTC,TRBV28,TRBD1,TRBJ2-7,NA,20
CASSPTGGVAYEQYF,TGTGCCAGTAGCCCCACCGGGGGAGTTGCCTACGAGCAGTACTTC,TRBV19,NA,TRBJ2-7,NA,15
CASSPSHRANYGYTF,TGTGCCAGCAGTCCCAGCCACAGGGCCAACTATGGCTACACCTTC,TRBV6-5,NA,TRBJ1-2,NA,15
CASSLEQGVSRTQYF,TGCGCCAGCAGCTTGGAACAGGGGGTGAGTAGGACGCAGTATTTT,TRBV5-1,TRBD1,TRBJ2-3,NA,15
CASSVSGTGADFLNQPQHF,TGTGCCAGCAGTGTCTCCGGGACAGGGGCCGACTTCCTGAATCAGCCCCAGCATTTT,TRBV6-1,TRBD1,TRBJ1-5,NA,19
CASSSRQGGGYTF,TGTGCCAGCAGCTCACGACAGGGGGGAGGCTACACCTTC,TRBV11-2,TRBD1,TRBJ1-2,NA,13
CASSLGQGKETQYF,TGCGCCAGCAGCTTGGGACAGGGGAAAGAGACCCAGTACTTC,TRBV5-1,TRBD1,TRBJ2-5,NA,14
CASSLGTSGGGDEQFF,TGCGCCAGCAGCTTGGGGACTAGCGGGGGCGGGGATGAGCAGTTCTTC,TRBV5-1,TRBD2,TRBJ2-1,few,16
CASQRTGVGAPFF,TGTGCCAGTCAGAGAACAGGGGTTGGGGCTCCTTTCTTT,TRBV19,TRBD1,TRBJ1-1,many,13
CASSRDAGMADYGYTF,TGTGCCAGCAGCCGGGATGCAGGAATGGCCGACTATGGCTACACCTTC,TRBV5-4,NA,TRBJ1-2,once,16
CASSQGASGKQETQYF,TGCGCCAGCAGCCAGGGGGCTAGCGGAAAACAAGAGACCCAGTACTTC,TRBV5-1,NA,TRBJ2-5,NA,16
CASSFTRTDTQYF,TGTGCCAGCAGTTTCACTAGAACAGATACGCAGTATTTT,TRBV12-3/TRBV12-4,NA,TRBJ2-3,NA,13
CASSTPPVAGGPRNEQFF,TGTGCCAGTAGTACCCCTCCGGTAGCGGGAGGGCCGCGCAATGAGCAGTTCTTC,TRBV19,TRBD2,TRBJ2-1,NA,18
CASSDGTLGNYGYTF,TGTGCCAGCAGTGATGGGACACTCGGAAACTATGGCTACACCTTC,TRBV2,NA,TRBJ1-2,NA,15
CASSATGATDEKLFF,TGCGCCAGCAGCGCGACAGGAGCCACTGACGAAAAACTGTTTTTT,TRBV5-1,NA,TRBJ1-4,NA,15
CASTRRCYEQYF,TGTGCCAGCACCCGTAGATGCTACGAGCAGTACTTC,TRBV6-5,NA,TRBJ2-7,NA,12
CASSLTSGVVTDTQYF,TGTGCCAGTAGTCTTACTAGCGGGGTCGTCACAGATACGCAGTATTTT,TRBV19,TRBD2,TRBJ2-3,few,16
CASSEASGANYGYTF,TGTGCCAGCAGTGAAGCTTCAGGTGCTAACTATGGCTACACCTTC,TRBV6-1,NA,TRBJ1-2,NA,15
CASSPTRREGYTF,TGTGCCAGCAGCCCGACACGGAGGGAGGGCTACACCTTC,TRBV3-1/TRBV3-2,NA,TRBJ1-2,NA,13
CASSQDYSGTYEQYF,TGCGCCAGCAGCCAAGATTACAGCGGGACCTACGAGCAGTACTTC,TRBV4-1,TRBD2,TRBJ2-7,NA,15
CASSASGVRAYGYTF,TGTGCCAGCAGTGCATCAGGGGTGCGAGCCTATGGCTACACCTTC,TRBV2,NA,TRBJ1-2,NA,15
CASSSTGSGETQYF,TGCGCCAGCAGCTCGACCGGGAGTGGAGAGACCCAGTACTTC,TRBV5-1,NA,TRBJ2-5,NA,14
CASSIARGRFQPQHF,TGTGCCAGTAGTATAGCAAGGGGGCGGTTTCAGCCCCAGCATTTT,TRBV19,TRBD1,TRBJ1-5,NA,15
CASSPHIGETEAFF,TGTGCCAGCAGCCCACACATCGGGGAGACTGAAGCTTTCTTT,TRBV11-2,NA,TRBJ1-1,NA,14
CASTLGGLAWGYTF,TGTGCCAGCACCCTCGGCGGGTTGGCCTGGGGCTACACCTTC,TRBV2,NA,TRBJ1-2,NA,14
CASSQGQGLYEQYF,TGTGCCAGCTCACAGGGACAGGGGCTCTACGAGCAGTACTTC,TRBV18,TRBD1,TRBJ2-7,NA,14
CASSNRSTGQYNEQFF,TGTGCCAGCAGCAACAGATCGACAGGCCAATACAATGAGCAGTTCTTC,TRBV7-9,NA,TRBJ2-1,NA,16